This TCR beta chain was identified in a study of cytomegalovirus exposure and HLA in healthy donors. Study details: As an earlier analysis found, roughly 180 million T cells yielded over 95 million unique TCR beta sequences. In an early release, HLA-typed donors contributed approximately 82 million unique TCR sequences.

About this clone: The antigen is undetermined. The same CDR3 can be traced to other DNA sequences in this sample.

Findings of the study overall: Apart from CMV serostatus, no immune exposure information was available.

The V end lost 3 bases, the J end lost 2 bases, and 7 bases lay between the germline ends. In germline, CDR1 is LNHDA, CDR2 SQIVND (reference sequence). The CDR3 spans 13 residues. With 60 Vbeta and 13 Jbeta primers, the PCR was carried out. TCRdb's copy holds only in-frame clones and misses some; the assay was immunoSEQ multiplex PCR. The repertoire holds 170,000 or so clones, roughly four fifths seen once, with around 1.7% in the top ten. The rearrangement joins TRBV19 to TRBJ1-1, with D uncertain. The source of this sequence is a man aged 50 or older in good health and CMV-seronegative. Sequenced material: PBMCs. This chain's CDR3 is CASSIGGNTEAFF. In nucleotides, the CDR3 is TGTGCCAGTAGTATTGGCGGTAACACTGAAGCTTTCTTT.